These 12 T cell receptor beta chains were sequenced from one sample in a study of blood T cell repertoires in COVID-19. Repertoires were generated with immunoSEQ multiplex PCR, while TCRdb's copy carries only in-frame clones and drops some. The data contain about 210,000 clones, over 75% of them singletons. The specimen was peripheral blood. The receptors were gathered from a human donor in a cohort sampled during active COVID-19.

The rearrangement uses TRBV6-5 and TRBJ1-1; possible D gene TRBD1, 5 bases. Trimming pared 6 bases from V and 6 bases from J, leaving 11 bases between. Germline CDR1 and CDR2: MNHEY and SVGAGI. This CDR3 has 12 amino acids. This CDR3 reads CASSRRDSEAFF. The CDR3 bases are TGTGCCAGCAGCCGCCGGGACTCTGAAGCTTTCTTT.

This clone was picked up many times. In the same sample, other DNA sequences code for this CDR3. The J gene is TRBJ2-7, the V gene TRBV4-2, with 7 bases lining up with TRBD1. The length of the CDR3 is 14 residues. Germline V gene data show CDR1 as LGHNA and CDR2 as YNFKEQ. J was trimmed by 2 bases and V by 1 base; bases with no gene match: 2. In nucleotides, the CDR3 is TGTGCCAGCAGCCAAGGACAGGGTACCTACGAGCAGTACTTC. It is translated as CASSQGQGTYEQYF.

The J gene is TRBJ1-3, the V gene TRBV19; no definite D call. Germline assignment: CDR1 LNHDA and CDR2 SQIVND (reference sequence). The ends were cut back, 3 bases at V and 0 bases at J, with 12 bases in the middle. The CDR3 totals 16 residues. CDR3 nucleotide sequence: TGTGCCAGTAGTATGTACGCAGGAAACTCTGGAAACACCATATATTTT. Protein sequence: CASSMYAGNSGNTIYF.

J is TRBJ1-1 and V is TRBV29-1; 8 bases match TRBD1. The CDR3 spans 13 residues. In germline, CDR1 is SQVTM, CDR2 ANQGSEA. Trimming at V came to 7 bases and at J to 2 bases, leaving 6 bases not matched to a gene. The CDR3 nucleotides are TGCAGCGCTAGGGACAGGACTAACACTGAAGCTTTCTTT. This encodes CSARDRTNTEAFF. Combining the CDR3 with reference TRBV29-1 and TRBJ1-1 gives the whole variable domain SAVISQKPSRDICQRGTSLTIQCQVDSQVTMMFWYRQQPGQSLTLIATANQGSEATYESGFVIDKFPISRPNLTFSTLTVSNMSPEDSSIYLCSARDRTNTEAFFGQGTRLTVV.

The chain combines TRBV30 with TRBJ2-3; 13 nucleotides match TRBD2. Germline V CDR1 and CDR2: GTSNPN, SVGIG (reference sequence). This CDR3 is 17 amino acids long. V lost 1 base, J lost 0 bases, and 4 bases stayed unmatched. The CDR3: CAWSAGLAGASTDTQYF. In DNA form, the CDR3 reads TGTGCCTGGAGTGCTGGACTAGCGGGGGCCAGCACAGATACGCAGTATTTT.

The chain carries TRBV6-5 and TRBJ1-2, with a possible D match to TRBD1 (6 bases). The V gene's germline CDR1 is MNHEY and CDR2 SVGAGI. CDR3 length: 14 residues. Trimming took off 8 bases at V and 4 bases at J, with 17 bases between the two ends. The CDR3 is CASGGRRSLYGYTF. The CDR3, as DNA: TGTGCCAGCGGGGGCAGGCGCTCTCTCTATGGCTACACCTTC.

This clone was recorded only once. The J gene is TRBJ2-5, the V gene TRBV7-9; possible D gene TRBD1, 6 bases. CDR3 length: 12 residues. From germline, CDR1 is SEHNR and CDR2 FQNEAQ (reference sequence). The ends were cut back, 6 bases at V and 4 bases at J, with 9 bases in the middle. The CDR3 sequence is CASRAGVETQYF. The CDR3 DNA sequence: TGTGCCAGCAGAGCAGGGGTAGAGACCCAGTACTTC. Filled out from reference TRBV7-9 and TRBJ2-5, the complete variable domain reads DTGVSQNPRHKITKRGQNVTFRCDPISEHNRLYWYRQTLGQGPEFLTYFQNEAQLEKSRLLSDRFSAERPKGSFSTLEIQRTEQGDSAMYLCASRAGVETQYFGPGTRLLVL.

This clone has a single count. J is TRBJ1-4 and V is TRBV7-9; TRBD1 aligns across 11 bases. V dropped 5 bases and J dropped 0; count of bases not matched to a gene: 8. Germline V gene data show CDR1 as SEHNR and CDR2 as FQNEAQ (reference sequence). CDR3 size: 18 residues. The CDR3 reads CASSADRGLSPTNEKLFF. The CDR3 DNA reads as TGTGCCAGCAGCGCGGACAGGGGGCTTTCCCCAACTAATGAAAAACTGTTTTTT.

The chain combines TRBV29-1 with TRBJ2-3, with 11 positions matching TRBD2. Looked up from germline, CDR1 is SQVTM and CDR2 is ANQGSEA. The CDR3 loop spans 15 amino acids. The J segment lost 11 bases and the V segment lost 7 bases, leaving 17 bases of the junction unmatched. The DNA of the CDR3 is TGCAGCGCCGGACTTACTAGCGGGGGCTCCGGGGGGCAGTATTTT. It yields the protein CSAGLTSGGSGGQYF.

The CDR3 DNA is TGTGCCAGCAGCTTGGTACAGGGGGCTGGAGAGACCCAGTACTTC. Translated: CASSLVQGAGETQYF. V and J are TRBV5-4 and TRBJ2-5; 9 bases agree with TRBD1. Germline trimming cut 0 bases from V and 4 bases from J; bases unmatched to any gene: 4. Germline CDR1 SGHNT, CDR2 YYREEE (reference sequence). This CDR3 is built from 15 residues.

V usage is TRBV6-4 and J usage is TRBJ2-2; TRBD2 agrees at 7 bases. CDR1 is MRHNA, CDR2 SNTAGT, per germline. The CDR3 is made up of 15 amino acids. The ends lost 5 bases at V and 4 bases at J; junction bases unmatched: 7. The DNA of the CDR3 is TGTGCCAGCAGTTTGGGAGGGGATGGCACCGGGGAGCTGTTTTTT. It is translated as CASSLGGDGTGELFF.

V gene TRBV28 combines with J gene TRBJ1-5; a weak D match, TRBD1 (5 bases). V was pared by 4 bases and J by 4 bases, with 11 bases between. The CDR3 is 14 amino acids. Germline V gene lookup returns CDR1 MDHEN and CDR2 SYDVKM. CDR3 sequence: CASSSPGGNQPQHF. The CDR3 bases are TGTGCCAGCAGTTCCCCGGGGGGGAATCAGCCCCAGCATTTT.